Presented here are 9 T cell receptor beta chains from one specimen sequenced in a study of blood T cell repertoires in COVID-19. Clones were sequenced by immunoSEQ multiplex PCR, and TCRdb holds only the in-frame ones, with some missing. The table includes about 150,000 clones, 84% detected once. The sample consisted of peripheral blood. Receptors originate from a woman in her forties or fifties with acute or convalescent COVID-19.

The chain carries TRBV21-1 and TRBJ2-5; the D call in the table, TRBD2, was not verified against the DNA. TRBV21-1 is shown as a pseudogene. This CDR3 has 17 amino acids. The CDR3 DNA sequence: TGTGCCAGCAGCGAAAGGGTCCCTAGCGGGGGGCGGGAGACCCAGTACTTC. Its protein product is CASSERVPSGGRETQYF.

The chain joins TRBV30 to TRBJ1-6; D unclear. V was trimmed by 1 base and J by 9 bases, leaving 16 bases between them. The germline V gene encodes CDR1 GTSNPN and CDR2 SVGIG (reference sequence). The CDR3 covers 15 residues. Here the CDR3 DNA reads TGTGCCTGGAGTGGAGATACCGGACTGGGTTCACCCCTCCACTTT. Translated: CAWSGDTGLGSPLHF.

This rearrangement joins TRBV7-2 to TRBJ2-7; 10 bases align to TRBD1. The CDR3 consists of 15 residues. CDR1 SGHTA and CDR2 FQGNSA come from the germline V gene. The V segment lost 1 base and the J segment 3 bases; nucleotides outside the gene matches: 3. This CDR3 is CASSLGGTGDYEQYF. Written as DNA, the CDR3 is TGTGCCAGCAGCTTAGGGGGGACAGGGGACTACGAGCAGTACTTC.

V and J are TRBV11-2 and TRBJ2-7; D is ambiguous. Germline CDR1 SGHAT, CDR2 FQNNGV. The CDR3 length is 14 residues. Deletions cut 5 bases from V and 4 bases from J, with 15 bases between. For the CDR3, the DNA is TGTGCCAGCAGCCGCAGCCCCACAGTTTACGAGCAGTACTTC. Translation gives CASSRSPTVYEQYF. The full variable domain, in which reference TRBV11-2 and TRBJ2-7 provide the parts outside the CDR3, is EAGVAQSPRYKIIEKRQSVAFWCNPISGHATLYWYQQILGQGPKLLIQFQNNGVVDDSQLPKDRFSAERLKGVDSTLKIQPAKLEDSAVYLCASSRSPTVYEQYFGPGTRLTVT.

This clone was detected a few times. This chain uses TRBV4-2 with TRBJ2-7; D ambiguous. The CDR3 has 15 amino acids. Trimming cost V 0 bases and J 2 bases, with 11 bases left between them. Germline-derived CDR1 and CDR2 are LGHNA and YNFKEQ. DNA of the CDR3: TGTGCCAGCAGCCAAGACCCACACATGACCTACGAGCAGTACTTC. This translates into CASSQDPHMTYEQYF.

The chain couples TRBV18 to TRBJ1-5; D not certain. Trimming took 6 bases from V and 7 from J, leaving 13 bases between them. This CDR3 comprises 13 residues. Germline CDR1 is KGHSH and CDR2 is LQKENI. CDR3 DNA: TGTGCCAGCTCCCCGGGGAGGGAGCAGCCCCAGCATTTT. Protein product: CASSPGREQPQHF.

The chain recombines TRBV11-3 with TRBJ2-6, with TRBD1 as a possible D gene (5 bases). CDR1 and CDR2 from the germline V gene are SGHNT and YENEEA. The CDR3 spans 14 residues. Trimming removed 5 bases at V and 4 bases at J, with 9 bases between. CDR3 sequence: CASSPGYGANVLTF. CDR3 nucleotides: TGTGCCAGCAGCCCAGGGTACGGGGCCAACGTCCTGACTTTC. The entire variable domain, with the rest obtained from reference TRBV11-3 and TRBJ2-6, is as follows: EAGVVQSPRYKIIEKKQPVAFWCNPISGHNTLYWYLQNLGQGPELLIRYENEEAVDDSQLPKDRFSAERLKGVDSTLKIQPAELGDSAVYLCASSPGYGANVLTFGAGSRLTVL.

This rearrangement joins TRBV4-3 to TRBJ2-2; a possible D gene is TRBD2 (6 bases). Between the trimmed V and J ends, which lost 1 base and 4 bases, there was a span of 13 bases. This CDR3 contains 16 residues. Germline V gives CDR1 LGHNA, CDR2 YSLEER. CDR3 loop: CASSQGALASTGELFF. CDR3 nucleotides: TGCGCCAGCAGCCAAGGGGCACTAGCTAGCACCGGGGAGCTGTTTTTT.

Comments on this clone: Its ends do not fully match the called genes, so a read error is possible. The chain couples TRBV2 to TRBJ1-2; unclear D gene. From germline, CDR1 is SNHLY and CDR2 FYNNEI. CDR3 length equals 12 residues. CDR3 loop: CASSWEFGNQAF. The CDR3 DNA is TGTGCCAGCAGTTGGGAATTCGGGAATCAGGCTTTC.